This passage covers 31 T cell receptor beta chains from one sample sequenced in a study of shared clonotypes between healthy human individuals. Here immunoSEQ multiplex PCR was the method, and the copy in TCRdb shows in-frame clones only, minus some. This table holds fewer than 3 million clones, 85% to 95% found once. Sequences were obtained from naive CD4+ T cells from PBMCs. Subset reported: CD45RA+ positively selected. These receptors originate from a man between 18 and 35 years old in good health. Some clones in this sample may be carry-over from other donors' samples.

The V and J genes are TRBV6-1 and TRBJ2-1; no clear D. V was clipped by 6 bases and J by 3 bases, with 15 bases between them. From germline, CDR1 is MNHNS and CDR2 SASEGT. The CDR3 runs 15 residues. The CDR3 is CASRLLNDFYNEQFF. In DNA, the CDR3 is TGTGCCAGCAGGCTATTGAACGACTTCTACAATGAGCAGTTCTTC.

About this clone itself: The same CDR3 can be traced to other DNA sequences in this sample. The rearrangement uses TRBV2 and TRBJ2-7; the D is unclear. V lost 2 bases and J lost 0, with 8 bases in between. Looked up from germline, CDR1 is SNHLY and CDR2 is FYNNEI. This CDR3 is built from 14 residues. Here the CDR3 reads CASSEIYSSYEQYF. The DNA of the CDR3 is TGTGCCAGCAGTGAAATCTACAGCTCCTACGAGCAGTACTTC.

A note on this clone: This sample also contains other DNA sequences that code for the same CDR3. The chain carries TRBV5-1 and TRBJ2-3; 7 positions agree with TRBD2. Germline V gene lookup returns CDR1 SGHRS and CDR2 YFSETQ. The CDR3 covers 15 residues. Germline trimming cut 2 bases from V and 1 base from J; bases unmatched to any gene: 4. CDR3 nucleotides: TGCGCCAGCAGCTTTCGCGGGAGCGGCACAGATACGCAGTATTTT. It yields the protein CASSFRGSGTDTQYF.

This clone was counted a few times. This sequence joins TRBV16 and TRBJ1-2; 7 nucleotides match TRBD1. V lost 5 bases and J lost 2; bases outside the gene matches: 2. Germline V lookup: CDR1 KGHSY, CDR2 FQNENV. This CDR3 has 13 amino acids. This chain's CDR3 is CASSEGANYGYTF. DNA of the CDR3: TGTGCCAGCAGCGAGGGGGCGAACTATGGCTACACCTTC. Looking up the rest from reference TRBV16 and TRBJ1-2 gives the full variable domain: GEEVAQTPKHLVRGEGQKAKLYCAPIKGHSYVFWYQQVLKNEFKFLISFQNENVFDETGMPKERFSAKCLPNSPCSLEIQATKLEDSAVYFCASSEGANYGYTFGSGTRLTVV.

This chain joins TRBV28 and TRBJ1-1; D not resolved. The ends were cut back, 3 bases at V and 1 base at J, with 9 bases in the middle. This CDR3 has 14 amino acids. CDR1 and CDR2 from the germline V gene are MDHEN and SYDVKM. CDR3 residues: CASSFSRGNTEAFF. The DNA of the CDR3 is TGTGCCAGCAGTTTCTCCCGGGGGAACACTGAAGCTTTCTTT.

This clone was counted between two and nine times. This rearrangement joins TRBV7-2 to TRBJ1-1; maybe TRBD1 (5 bases). Germline V gene data show CDR1 as SGHTA and CDR2 as FQGNSA. This CDR3 is 15 amino acids long. Deletions cut 1 base from V and 1 base from J, with 10 bases between. In nucleotides, the CDR3 is TGTGCCAGCAGCTTAGGGCGCAGGGCGAACACTGAAGCTTTCTTT. This gives the protein CASSLGRRANTEAFF.

This chain links TRBV10-3 with TRBJ2-7; 7 bases line up with TRBD1. V lost 7 bases, J lost 4 bases, and 13 bases stayed unmatched. Germline lookup yields CDR1 ENHRY and CDR2 SYGVKD. The CDR3 loop spans 15 amino acids. The CDR3 coding sequence is TGTGCCATCACGTCCGGAGAACAGGGGAAGTACGAGCAGTACTTC. Protein sequence: CAITSGEQGKYEQYF.

This clone was observed once. The CDR3 sequence is CASSSRRWPAVSYEQYF. CDR3 DNA: TGTGCCAGCAGTTCCCGGCGCTGGCCAGCGGTCTCCTACGAGCAGTACTTC. V and J are TRBV27 and TRBJ2-7, with a weak D call TRBD2 (5 bases). Germline-derived CDR1 and CDR2 are MNHEY and SMNVEV (reference sequence). The CDR3 is 17 residues long. V was cut by 4 bases and J by 0 bases, with 19 bases left in between.

The chain is built from TRBV6-1 and TRBJ1-2; 9 nucleotides align to TRBD1. The ends lost 11 bases at V and 4 bases at J; junction bases unmatched: 11. The CDR3 has 14 amino acids. Germline V gene sequence: CDR1 MNHNS, CDR2 SASEGT. CDR3 sequence (DNA): TGTGCCCTCGGGACAGGGATGTCGCTCTATGGCTACACCTTC. Translation: CALGTGMSLYGYTF.

Comment on this clone: This sample also contains other DNA sequences that code for the same CDR3. The chain carries TRBV2 and TRBJ1-1; no clear D gene. Trimming took off 6 bases at V and 2 bases at J, with 7 bases between the two ends. The CDR3 loop spans 12 amino acids. CDR1 is SNHLY and CDR2 is FYNNEI in the germline V gene. The CDR3 sequence is CASRVTNTEAFF. CDR3 nucleotide sequence: TGTGCCAGCAGAGTCACCAACACTGAAGCTTTCTTT.

The chain employs TRBV28 and TRBJ1-2, with D possibly being TRBD1 (5 bases). The CDR3 covers 15 residues. The V gene's germline CDR1 is MDHEN and CDR2 SYDVKM. V lost 3 bases, J lost 6 bases, and 17 bases lay in between. The DNA of the CDR3 is TGTGCCAGCAGTTTCGGAGGGACTAAGCTCGATGGCTACACCTTC. Protein product: CASSFGGTKLDGYTF.

V gene TRBV18 combines with J gene TRBJ2-7, with 11 positions matching TRBD2. Germline CDR1 is KGHSH and CDR2 is LQKENI. V was pared by 6 bases and J by 2 bases, with 9 bases of the junction left unmatched. The CDR3 extends over 16 amino acids. CDR3 protein: CASSPPGTSGPYEQYF. The DNA of the CDR3 is TGTGCCAGCTCGCCCCCCGGGACTAGCGGCCCCTACGAGCAGTACTTC. Variable domain in full (rest from reference TRBV18 and TRBJ2-7): NAGVMQNPRHLVRRRGQEARLRCSPMKGHSHVYWYRQLPEEGLKFMVYLQKENIIDESGMPKERFSAEFPKEGPSILRIQQVVRGDSAAYFCASSPPGTSGPYEQYFGPGTRLTVT.

A word on this clone: The junction does not match germline at one end; this may be a read error. The CDR3 DNA follows: TGTGCCAGCTCGCTAGCCTCCCACAATGAGCAGTTCTTC. Protein sequence: CASSLASHNEQFF. V gene TRBV13 combines with J gene TRBJ2-1, with TRBD2 as a possible D gene (5 bases). CDR1 PRHDT and CDR2 FYEKMQ come from the germline V gene (reference sequence). The CDR3 extends over 13 amino acids.

This sequence joins TRBV29-1 and TRBJ2-7, with a weak D call TRBD1 (6 bases). The CDR3 covers 13 residues. Per the germline V gene, CDR1 is SQVTM and CDR2 is ANQGSEA. Trimming left V 4 bases short and J 0 bases short, with 10 bases between. This CDR3 reads CSVGGQYSYEQYF. DNA for the CDR3: TGCAGCGTTGGTGGACAGTACTCCTACGAGCAGTACTTC.

The genes are TRBV19 and TRBJ2-1, with TRBD2 matching over 12 bases. The ends lost 3 bases at V and 9 bases at J; junction bases unmatched: 15. The germline gives CDR1 LNHDA, CDR2 SQIVND (reference sequence). CDR3 size: 18 residues. This CDR3 is CASSMGGVLAGGPGEQFF. DNA for the CDR3: TGTGCCAGTAGTATGGGAGGGGTCCTAGCGGGAGGGCCGGGTGAGCAGTTCTTC.

Points on this clone: The sample carries other DNA sequences with the same CDR3. The J gene is TRBJ1-3, the V gene TRBV9; tentative D call: TRBD1 (5 bases). Trimming removed 0 bases from V and 4 bases from J, with 8 bases in between. This CDR3 contains 14 residues. CDR1 SGDLS and CDR2 YYNGEE come from the germline V gene. CDR3 nucleotides: TGTGCCAGCAGCGTAGCGGGGCCCGGAAACACCATATATTTT. Protein: CASSVAGPGNTIYF.

The rearrangement uses TRBV5-4 and TRBJ2-2, with D possibly being TRBD2 (6 bases). The CDR3 spans 19 residues. Germline V CDR1 and CDR2: SGHNT, YYREEE (reference sequence). The V end lost 4 bases, the J end lost 1 base, and 23 bases lay between the germline ends. This CDR3 is CASSPGGVGSRVNTGELFF. The CDR3 DNA reads TGTGCCAGCAGCCCTGGCGGGGTGGGGTCAAGGGTGAACACCGGGGAGCTGTTTTTT.

The J gene is TRBJ2-3, the V gene TRBV5-6; D call uncertain. CDR1 SGHDT and CDR2 YYEEEE come from the germline V gene. This CDR3 has 15 amino acids. Trimming took 0 bases from V and 3 from J, leaving 11 bases between them. The CDR3 loop is CASSLEPRSTDTQYF. The CDR3 coding sequence is TGTGCCAGCAGCTTGGAGCCCAGGTCTACAGATACGCAGTATTTT.

The chain links TRBV7-3 to TRBJ1-4; TRBD1 might be the D (5 bases). The CDR3 runs to 14 residues. Per germline, CDR1 SGHTA and CDR2 FQGTGA. The germline V and J ends were trimmed by 5 bases and 2 bases, with 9 bases remaining between them. CDR3 DNA: TGTGCCAGCAGCAAAGAGGGGACTAATGAAAAACTGTTTTTT. Residues: CASSKEGTNEKLFF. Filled out from reference TRBV7-3 and TRBJ1-4, the complete variable domain reads GAGVSQTPSNKVTEKGKYVELRCDPISGHTALYWYRQSLGQGPEFLIYFQGTGAADDSGLPNDRFFAVRPEGSVSTLKIQRTERGDSAVYLCASSKEGTNEKLFFGSGTQLSVL.

In the case of this clone: Different DNA sequences within this sample yield the same CDR3. The genes are TRBV11-2 and TRBJ1-2; 8 nucleotides line up with TRBD1. From germline, CDR1 is SGHAT and CDR2 FQNNGV. The CDR3 covers 13 residues. V gave up 5 bases and J gave up 4 bases; unmatched junction bases: 3. CDR3 DNA sequence: TGTGCCAGCAGCCTCGACAGGGGCTATGGCTACACCTTC. Amino acid sequence: CASSLDRGYGYTF.

V is TRBV12-5 and J is TRBJ2-7, with 8 bases matching TRBD1. With 6 bases clipped from V and 3 bases from J, the junction kept 4 bases outside the gene matches. Germline CDR1 reads LGHNT; CDR2 reads FRNRAP. There are 13 residues in the CDR3. The CDR3 DNA is TGTGCTAGTGGAGATGGACAGGGCTACGAGCAGTACTTC. Amino acid sequence: CASGDGQGYEQYF.

The rearrangement links TRBV25-1 to TRBJ2-5; possibly TRBD2 for D (5 bases). The CDR3 sequence is 15 residues long. V gave up 3 bases and J gave up 5 bases, with 16 bases separating them. The germline V gene encodes CDR1 MGHDK and CDR2 SYGVNS. CDR3 DNA: TGTGCCAGCAGTGACGTAGGACTCACGGGGGAGACCCAGTACTTC. This sequence encodes CASSDVGLTGETQYF.

The V call is TRBV9, the J call TRBJ2-1, with 11 nucleotides matching TRBD2. The CDR3 covers 16 residues. Germline CDR1 SGDLS, CDR2 YYNGEE. The V segment lost 3 bases and the J segment 7 bases; nucleotides outside the gene matches: 9. The DNA of the CDR3 is TGTGCCAGCAGCGACTATAGCGGGAGGGCCCTGAATGAGCAGTTCTTC. This gives the protein CASSDYSGRALNEQFF.

This chain uses TRBV15 with TRBJ2-1; a weak D match, TRBD2 (6 bases). The CDR3 is made up of 16 amino acids. Germline CDR1 and CDR2: LNHNV and YYDKDF (reference sequence). V was pared by 2 bases and J by 0 bases, with 11 bases between. CDR3 DNA: TGTGCCACCAGCAGACGGCGGGACTTCTCCTACAATGAGCAGTTCTTC. Amino acids: CATSRRRDFSYNEQFF. Combining the CDR3 with reference TRBV15 and TRBJ2-1 gives the whole variable domain DAMVIQNPRYQVTQFGKPVTLSCSQTLNHNVMYWYQQKSSQAPKLLFHYYDKDFNNEADTPDNFQSRRPNTSFCFLDIRSPGLGDTAMYLCATSRRRDFSYNEQFFGPGTRLTVL.

On this clone: The sample holds other DNA sequences that translate to the same CDR3. The rearrangement uses TRBV6-5 and TRBJ2-2; tentatively, D is TRBD1 or TRBD2 (5 bases each). Deletions cut 2 bases from V and 2 bases from J, with 9 bases between. The germline CDR1 and CDR2 sequences are MNHEY and SVGAGI. This CDR3 is built from 15 residues. This CDR3 reads CASSYRGVNTGELFF. CDR3 coding DNA: TGTGCCAGCAGTTACAGGGGAGTTAACACCGGGGAGCTGTTTTTT.

The chain joins TRBV28 to TRBJ2-5; D remains ambiguous. The CDR3 consists of 13 residues. V shed 5 bases and J shed 2 bases, with 9 bases lying between them. The germline gives CDR1 MDHEN, CDR2 SYDVKM. CDR3 nucleotides: TGTGCCAGCAGTCAGACACCTCAAGAGACCCAGTACTTC. Residues: CASSQTPQETQYF.

The rearrangement uses TRBV7-9 and TRBJ1-2; 10 bases are shared with TRBD1. Unmatched junction bases numbered 5, after V lost 5 bases and J lost 8 bases. The CDR3 has 13 amino acids. CDR1 SEHNR and CDR2 FQNEAQ come from the germline V gene (reference sequence). The CDR3 region has the DNA TGTGCCAGCAGCCGGGACAGGGGAGGCGGCTACACCTTC. Its translation: CASSRDRGGGYTF. The full variable domain, its missing parts supplied by reference TRBV7-9 and TRBJ1-2, is DTGVSQNPRHKITKRGQNVTFRCDPISEHNRLYWYRQTLGQGPEFLTYFQNEAQLEKSRLLSDRFSAERPKGSFSTLEIQRTEQGDSAMYLCASSRDRGGGYTFGSGTRLTVV.

In regard to this clone: Within the sample, other DNA sequences also encode this same CDR3. The genes are TRBV9 and TRBJ2-5; D is uncertain. The CDR3 consists of 13 residues. Looked up from germline, CDR1 is SGDLS and CDR2 is YYNGEE. The V end was cut by 0 bases, the J end by 5 bases, with 8 bases between. The CDR3 is CASSVGSEETQYF. The CDR3 DNA sequence: TGTGCCAGCAGCGTAGGGTCGGAGGAGACCCAGTACTTC.

This clone is a singleton in its sample. The rearrangement joins TRBV5-4 to TRBJ2-7; 11 bases align to TRBD2. CDR1 and CDR2 (germline): SGHNT, YYREEE (reference sequence). After removal of 5 bases from V and 8 bases from J, the junction contained 12 bases not matched to a gene. The CDR3 totals 15 residues. The CDR3 spells CASSPTSGIGGQQYF. DNA of the CDR3: TGTGCCAGCAGTCCGACTAGCGGGATCGGTGGACAGCAGTACTTC.

The chain links TRBV5-6 to TRBJ2-7, with D tentatively TRBD1 (5 bases). CDR3 length: 15 residues. The V end was cut by 4 bases, the J end by 0 bases, with 14 bases between. Germline V gene data show CDR1 as SGHDT and CDR2 as YYEEEE. The CDR3, as DNA: TGTGCCAGCAGCCCAACCACAGGAGACTCCTACGAGCAGTACTTC. As protein: CASSPTTGDSYEQYF.

This chain connects TRBV7-9 to TRBJ2-5; D might be TRBD2 (5 bases). The CDR3 spans 15 residues. V was clipped by 6 bases and J by 5 bases, with 19 bases between them. Germline loops: CDR1 SEHNR, CDR2 FQNEAQ (reference sequence). CDR3 DNA sequence: TGTGCCAGCAGTCGGCGCCCATCAGGCGGGGAGACCCAGTACTTC. It specifies CASSRRPSGGETQYF.